What follows are 18 T cell receptor beta chains derived from one specimen sequenced in a study of lymphopenia after photon versus proton radiotherapy. The assay was immunoSEQ multiplex PCR, and TCRdb's table has in-frame clones only and misses some. The sample contains tens of thousands of clones, about 83% of which appear only once. The starting material was peripheral blood, obtained from a patient treated with photon-based radiotherapy. The receptor source for this set is a man aged 50-60 years with gastric cancer.

The rearrangement uses TRBV11-2 and TRBJ2-2; 8 bases agree with TRBD2. Germline CDR1 is SGHAT and CDR2 is FQNNGV. The V segment lost 10 bases and the J segment 4 bases; nucleotides outside the gene matches: 8. CDR3 size: 14 residues. CDR3 bases: TGTGCCACCAGTACCCTAGCGGGCACCGGGGAGCTGTTTTTT. Protein sequence: CATSTLAGTGELFF.

The chain is built from TRBV7-9 and TRBJ1-1; the D gene is possibly TRBD1 (5 bases). Looked up from germline, CDR1 is SEHNR and CDR2 is FQNEAQ (reference sequence). This CDR3 region has 15 residues. Trimming took 4 bases from V and 0 from J, leaving 12 bases between them. The CDR3 DNA reads as TGTGCCAGCAGCTCGCCTTGGGGGATGAACACTGAAGCTTTCTTT. Encoded protein: CASSSPWGMNTEAFF.

The chain links TRBV15 to TRBJ2-6; no clear D gene. V dropped 1 base and J dropped 0 bases, with 7 bases sitting between them. The CDR3 covers 16 residues. Germline CDR1 is LNHNV and CDR2 is YYDKDF (reference sequence). The CDR3 loop reads CATSRGADSGANVLTF. CDR3 sequence (DNA): TGTGCCACCAGCAGAGGCGCGGACTCTGGGGCCAACGTCCTGACTTTC.

This chain joins TRBV28 and TRBJ1-2; no reliable D call. The CDR3 contains 16 residues. From germline, CDR1 is MDHEN and CDR2 SYDVKM. V gave up 6 bases and J gave up 3 bases, with 20 bases separating them. CDR3 residues: CASRIRARSDHYGYTF. The CDR3 coding sequence is TGTGCCAGCAGGATAAGGGCCCGGTCCGACCACTATGGCTACACCTTC.

This clone was found once. CDR3 amino acids: CASSLAGDSNQPQHF. The CDR3 DNA is TGCGCCAGCAGCTTGGCGGGCGATAGCAATCAGCCCCAGCATTTT. The genes are TRBV5-1 and TRBJ1-5; D is unclear. This CDR3 is 15 amino acids long. Germline CDR1 is SGHRS and CDR2 is YFSETQ. Trimming left V 0 bases short and J 0 bases short, with 7 bases between.

This clone was seen more than once but under ten times. The CDR3 loop is CAIREDLYEQYF. The DNA for the CDR3 is TGTGCCATCAGGGAGGACCTCTACGAGCAGTACTTC. The rearrangement joins TRBV10-3 to TRBJ2-7; maybe TRBD2 (5 bases). The V end lost 6 bases, the J end lost 3 bases, and 9 bases lay between the germline ends. This CDR3 contains 12 residues. Germline values: CDR1 ENHRY, CDR2 SYGVKD.

This chain joins TRBV5-1 and TRBJ2-1, with D unresolved. V lost 0 bases and J 8 bases, leaving 9 bases between the germline ends. Germline V gene data show CDR1 as SGHRS and CDR2 as YFSETQ. CDR3 length: 13 amino acids. The CDR3 protein is CASSLVVGYEQFF. The CDR3 bases are TGCGCCAGCAGCTTGGTGGTTGGCTATGAGCAGTTCTTC.

The chain joins TRBV5-1 to TRBJ2-6, with 11 bases aligning to TRBD1. The V gene's germline CDR1 is SGHRS and CDR2 YFSETQ. J lost 1 base, V lost 2 bases, and 11 bases had no gene match. CDR3 length: 20 amino acids. CDR3 nucleotide sequence: TGCGCCAGCAGCTTTCGATCAGGACAGGGGGCTTGGTCTGGGGCCAACGTCCTGACTTTC. It encodes CASSFRSGQGAWSGANVLTF.

The chain links TRBV4-1 to TRBJ2-4; possible D gene TRBD1, 6 bases. Germline V gene lookup returns CDR1 MGHRA and CDR2 YSYEKL. The germline V and J ends were trimmed by 2 bases and 1 base, with 9 bases remaining between them. The CDR3 length is 15 residues. The CDR3 protein is CASSQLTGAKNIQYF. The CDR3 DNA reads TGCGCCAGCAGCCAACTTACAGGGGCCAAAAACATTCAGTACTTC.

The rearrangement uses TRBV7-2 and TRBJ2-1; the match to TRBD2 covers 14 bases. The ends lost 0 bases at V and 5 bases at J; junction bases unmatched: 9. Germline V gives CDR1 SGHTA, CDR2 FQGNSA. The CDR3 runs to 19 residues. CDR3 sequence (DNA): TGTGCCAGCAGCTTAGCGAAGGGGACTAGCGGGAGAAGGGACAATGAGCAGTTCTTC. Amino acid sequence: CASSLAKGTSGRRDNEQFF.

This clone was recorded only once. The V and J genes are TRBV2 and TRBJ1-1; D call uncertain. V was cut by 4 bases and J by 5 bases, with 17 bases left in between. Per germline, CDR1 SNHLY and CDR2 FYNNEI. This CDR3 comprises 15 residues. CDR3 sequence (DNA): TGTGCCAGCAGTGGGGGAGGCACCCTTCGGACTGAAGCTTTCTTT. The encoded protein is CASSGGGTLRTEAFF.

The chain combines TRBV6-6 with TRBJ1-6, with 8 bases lining up with TRBD1. The junction had 1 base not matched to a gene; V was cut back by 6 bases and J by 3 bases. Germline CDR1 MNHNY, CDR2 SVGAGI (reference sequence). CDR3 length: 14 amino acids. The CDR3: CASRGTGYNSPLHF. In DNA, the CDR3 is TGTGCCAGCAGGGGGACAGGCTATAATTCACCCCTCCACTTT.

This chain uses TRBV19 with TRBJ2-3; TRBD1 is a possible D gene (6 bases). This CDR3 is 15 amino acids long. The V end lost 7 bases, the J end lost 0 bases, and 14 bases lay between the germline ends. Germline V gene sequence: CDR1 LNHDA, CDR2 SQIVND (reference sequence). CDR3 loop: CASKTGTASTDTQYF. As DNA, the CDR3 is TGTGCCAGTAAAACAGGGACGGCTAGCACAGATACGCAGTATTTT.

The CDR3 loop is CASSSGLGGETQYF. CDR3 sequence (DNA): TGCGCCAGCAGCAGCGGACTAGGTGGAGAGACCCAGTACTTC. This sequence joins TRBV5-1 and TRBJ2-5, with 7 nucleotides matching TRBD2. Trimming took 4 bases from V and 4 from J; bases not matched to a gene: 7. Germline CDR1 is SGHRS and CDR2 is YFSETQ. CDR3 length equals 14 residues.

The chain links TRBV19 to TRBJ2-1; D is possibly TRBD2 (5 bases). Germline CDR1 is LNHDA and CDR2 is SQIVND (reference sequence). V gave up 10 bases and J gave up 0 bases, with 13 bases separating them. CDR3 length: 14 amino acids. Written as DNA, the CDR3 is TGTGCCAATCCTAAGCGGCGCTCCTACAATGAGCAGTTCTTC. As protein: CANPKRRSYNEQFF.

This chain links TRBV11-2 with TRBJ1-3; D gene ambiguous. This CDR3 has 16 amino acids. Germline CDR1 SGHAT, CDR2 FQNNGV. V was clipped by 4 bases and J by 4 bases, with 17 bases between them. The CDR3 sequence is CASSSLRAGRGNTIYF. For the CDR3, the DNA is TGTGCCAGCAGCTCCCTTAGGGCGGGTAGAGGAAACACCATATATTTT.

The chain couples TRBV6-1 to TRBJ1-5; no firm D call. In germline, CDR1 is MNHNS, CDR2 SASEGT. V gave up 0 bases and J gave up 4 bases, with 4 bases separating them. This CDR3 contains 13 residues. The CDR3 loop is CASSEAWNQPQHF. The CDR3 DNA is TGTGCCAGCAGTGAAGCGTGGAATCAGCCCCAGCATTTT.

This rearrangement joins TRBV28 to TRBJ2-6; D gene unclear. V was shortened by 5 bases and J by 0 bases, with 17 bases between the two germline ends. CDR3 length: 18 residues. Germline assignment: CDR1 MDHEN and CDR2 SYDVKM. CDR3 in DNA: TGTGCCAGCAGTCCCTTCCGGGCTGCCCCCTCTGGGGCCAACGTCCTGACTTTC. The encoded protein is CASSPFRAAPSGANVLTF.